The 18 T cell receptor beta chains below were found in one sample sequenced in a study of breast tumors, draining lymph nodes, adjacent tissues. One entry per CDR3 protein, called by TCRdb with MiXCR from the multiplex PCR reads. The profile shows about 15,000 distinct CDR3 sequences, roughly 55% of them singletons. The sample was tumor-adjacent breast tissue. The receptors derive from a female donor with breast cancer. Some clones in this sample may be carry-over from other donors' samples.

The V and J genes are TRBV9 and TRBJ2-1, with no clear D. V was shortened by 3 bases and J by 8 bases, with 12 bases between the two germline ends. This CDR3 comprises 13 residues. Germline-derived CDR1 and CDR2 are SGDLS and YYNGEE. CDR3 region: CASSEGPRYEQFF. CDR3 nucleotides: TGTGCCAGCAGCGAGGGCCCTCGGTATGAGCAGTTCTTC.

In its sample, this clonotype was seen once. A junction end diverges from the germline sequence, so it may reflect a read error. The chain combines TRBV10-3 with TRBJ2-7; D is ambiguous. The CDR3 covers 14 residues. Germline V gene sequence: CDR1 ENHRY, CDR2 SYGVKD. In DNA, the CDR3 is TGTGCCATCAATGAGGATTCCGCGTCCTACGAGCAGTACTTC. This sequence encodes CAINEDSASYEQYF.

V usage is TRBV5-1 and J usage is TRBJ2-1; possible D gene TRBD1, 5 bases. CDR1 SGHRS and CDR2 YFSETQ come from the germline V gene. V was clipped by 1 base and J by 7 bases, with 12 bases between them. CDR3 size: 14 residues. CDR3 loop: CASSLFTGRNEQFF. The CDR3, as DNA: TGCGCCAGCAGCTTGTTCACAGGAAGGAATGAGCAGTTCTTC.

The chain combines TRBV11-3 with TRBJ1-6; D might be TRBD1 (6 bases). Trimming removed 3 bases at V and 9 bases at J, with 15 bases between. Germline values: CDR1 SGHNT, CDR2 YENEEA. The CDR3 totals 15 residues. The CDR3 region has the DNA TGTGCCAGCAGCTTCCAGGGCGGGGGGCGTTCACCCCTCCACTTT. Translated, it gives CASSFQGGGRSPLHF.

Remarks on this clonotype: This may come from a read error, since a much larger clone is one base off. The chain recombines TRBV6-1 with TRBJ1-1; D remains unclear. The germline gives CDR1 MNHNS, CDR2 SASEGT. V gave up 5 bases and J gave up 4 bases, with 23 bases separating them. CDR3 length: 17 residues. Here the CDR3 reads CASSHFGGKTFGTEAFF. The CDR3 DNA sequence: TGTGCCAGCAGTCATTTTGGCGGCAAGACCTTCGGCACTGAAGCTTTCTTT.

The chain employs TRBV19 and TRBJ2-3, with D hard to call. Trimming removed 4 bases from V and 0 bases from J, with 8 bases in between. The CDR3 is 14 amino acids. Germline loops: CDR1 LNHDA, CDR2 SQIVND (reference sequence). Here the CDR3 reads CASSTDGSTDTQYF. CDR3 DNA sequence: TGTGCCAGTAGTACGGACGGGAGCACAGATACGCAGTATTTT.

By share of the sample, this clonotype is medium-sized. Written as DNA, the CDR3 is TGTGCCAGCAGCACAGGGGGCTGGGGCTACACCTTC. Protein product: CASSTGGWGYTF. J is TRBJ1-2 and V is TRBV5-6; 9 positions match TRBD1. Looked up from germline, CDR1 is SGHDT and CDR2 is YYEEEE. Trimming at V came to 4 bases and at J to 8 bases, leaving 3 bases not matched to a gene. CDR3 length equals 12 residues.

This clonotype is termed medium-sized. V and J are TRBV12-3 or TRBV12-4 and TRBJ2-3; D might be TRBD2 (5 bases). Trimming took 6 bases from V and 4 from J, leaving 20 bases between them. This CDR3 contains 16 residues. The CDR3 spells CASRPGKGSEADTQYF. CDR3 nucleotides: TGTGCCAGCAGACCGGGAAAGGGAAGTGAGGCAGATACGCAGTATTTT.

The sample holds a few counts of this clonotype. The chain links TRBV19 to TRBJ2-5; D perhaps matches TRBD1 (6 bases). Germline loops: CDR1 LNHDA, CDR2 SQIVND (reference sequence). The CDR3 extends over 15 amino acids. V was cut by 3 bases and J by 5 bases, with 16 bases left in between. CDR3 sequence (DNA): TGTGCCAGTAGTATTGTGGGACACCAAGGGGAGACCCAGTACTTC. It specifies CASSIVGHQGETQYF. The variable domain in full, completed from reference TRBV19 and TRBJ2-5, reads DGGITQSPKYLFRKEGQNVTLSCEQNLNHDAMYWYRQDPGQGLRLIYYSQIVNDFQKGDIAEGYSVSREKKESFPLTVTSAQKNPTAFYLCASSIVGHQGETQYFGPGTRLLVL.

The rearrangement uses TRBV20-1 and TRBJ2-3, with D hard to call. With 7 bases removed from V and 2 bases from J, the gap between germline ends came to 7 bases. Per germline, CDR1 DFQATT and CDR2 SNEGSKA (reference sequence). This CDR3 has 11 residues. CDR3 coding DNA: TGCAGTGTGGGCCTCACAGATACGCAGTATTTT. This encodes CSVGLTDTQYF.

This clonotype was counted once. Germline and junction disagree at one end, which may indicate a read error. The rearrangement links TRBV7-9 to TRBJ1-6, with D maybe TRBD1 (6 bases). Germline V CDR1 and CDR2: SEHNR, FQNEAQ (reference sequence). This CDR3 contains 15 residues. CDR3 loop: CVSRATGHPNSPLHF. In nucleotides, the CDR3 is TGTGTCAGCAGGGCAACGGGACACCCAAATTCACCCCTCCACTTT.

This clonotype is labeled medium-sized. The J gene is TRBJ2-7, the V gene TRBV6-5, with 8 bases aligning to TRBD1. Germline-derived CDR1 and CDR2 are MNHEY and SVGAGI. This CDR3 is 15 amino acids long. The V segment lost 5 bases and the J segment 6 bases; nucleotides outside the gene matches: 12. CDR3 sequence reads: CASSPPAGQAGEQYF. The CDR3 DNA is TGTGCCAGCAGTCCCCCGGCGGGACAGGCCGGCGAGCAGTACTTC.

This clonotype was seen ten or more times. The gene calls are TRBV20-1 and TRBJ2-1; TRBD2 is a possible D gene (6 bases). In germline, CDR1 is DFQATT, CDR2 SNEGSKA (reference sequence). V lost 1 base and J 7 bases, leaving 20 bases between the germline ends. This CDR3 is built from 16 residues. CDR3 in DNA: TGCAGTGCTAGAGCGGCCTCCGGGACTCGAGGGAATGAGCAGTTCTTC. Protein product: CSARAASGTRGNEQFF.

Worth noting for this clonotype: Relative to the germline gene, one junction end is altered; a read error may explain this. This chain joins TRBV5-4 and TRBJ1-4; 8 bases line up with TRBD1. The CDR3 length is 15 residues. Germline values: CDR1 SGHNT, CDR2 YYREEE (reference sequence). The CDR3 is CASSYHRGINEKLFF. The CDR3 nucleotides are TGCGCCAGCAGCTACCACAGGGGGATTAATGAAAAACTGTTTTTT. Together with reference TRBV5-4 and TRBJ1-4, the CDR3 gives the full variable domain: ETGVTQSPTHLIKTRGQQVTLRCSSQSGHNTVSWYQQALGQGPQFIFQYYREEENGRGNFPPRFSGLQFPNYSSELNVNALELDDSALYLCASSYHRGINEKLFFGSGTQLSVL.

In this sample, this clonotype turned up many times. The chain couples TRBV12-3 or TRBV12-4 to TRBJ2-7, with D maybe TRBD1 (6 bases). Trimming pared 3 bases from V and 5 bases from J, leaving 17 bases between. CDR3 length equals 15 residues. CDR3 sequence: CASSFGRQGFDEQYF. In DNA form, the CDR3 reads TGTGCCAGCAGTTTCGGGCGCCAGGGGTTCGACGAGCAGTACTTC.

The chain combines TRBV9 with TRBJ2-7, with a weak D call TRBD2 (5 bases). The CDR3 spans 15 residues. Trimming removed 4 bases from V and 2 bases from J, with 16 bases in between. Germline CDR1 and CDR2: SGDLS and YYNGEE. CDR3 residues: CASSRPRRRPYEQYF. The CDR3 DNA reads as TGTGCCAGCAGCCGCCCCAGGAGGAGACCCTACGAGCAGTACTTC.

This clonotype qualifies as medium-sized. The chain employs TRBV7-9 and TRBJ1-2; TRBD1 might be the D (6 bases). V shed 7 bases and J shed 7 bases, with 19 bases lying between them. Germline assignment: CDR1 SEHNR and CDR2 FQNEAQ (reference sequence). This CDR3 spans 14 amino acids. In nucleotides, the CDR3 is TGTGCCAGCACCGGTGGGGGGGGCCGTGTTGGCTACACCTTC. Protein: CASTGGGGRVGYTF.

By share, this clonotype ranks as medium-sized (0.01 to 0.1%). The V call is TRBV20-1, the J call TRBJ2-3; 11 positions agree with TRBD2. The V segment lost 6 bases and the J segment 4 bases; nucleotides outside the gene matches: 6. The CDR3 contains 14 residues. The germline CDR1 and CDR2 sequences are DFQATT and SNEGSKA (reference sequence). For the CDR3, the DNA is TGCAGTGCCCTATTAGCGGGAGGGGCAGATACGCAGTATTTT. This codes for CSALLAGGADTQYF.